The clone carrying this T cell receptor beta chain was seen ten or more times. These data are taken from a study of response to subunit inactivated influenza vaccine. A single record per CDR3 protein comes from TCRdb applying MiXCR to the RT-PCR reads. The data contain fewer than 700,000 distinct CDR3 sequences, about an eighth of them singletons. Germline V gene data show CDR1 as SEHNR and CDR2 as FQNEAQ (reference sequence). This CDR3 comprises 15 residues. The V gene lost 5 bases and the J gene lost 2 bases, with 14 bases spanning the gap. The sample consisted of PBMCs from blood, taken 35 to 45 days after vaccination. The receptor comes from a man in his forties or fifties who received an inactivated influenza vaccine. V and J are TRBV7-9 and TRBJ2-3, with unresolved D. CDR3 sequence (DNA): TGTGCCAGCAGCCCTAAACGCAGGTACACAGATACGCAGTATTTT. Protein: CASSPKRRYTDTQYF.